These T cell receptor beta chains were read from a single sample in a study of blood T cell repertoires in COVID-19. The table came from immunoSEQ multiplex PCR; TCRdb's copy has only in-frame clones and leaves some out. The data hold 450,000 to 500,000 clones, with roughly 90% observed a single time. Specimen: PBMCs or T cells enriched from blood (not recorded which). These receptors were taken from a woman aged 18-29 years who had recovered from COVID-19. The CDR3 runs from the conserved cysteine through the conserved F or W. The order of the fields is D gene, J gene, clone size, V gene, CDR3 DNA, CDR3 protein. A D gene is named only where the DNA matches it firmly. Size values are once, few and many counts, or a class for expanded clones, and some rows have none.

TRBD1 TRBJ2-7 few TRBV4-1 TGCGCCAGCAGCCCATTTTCTTCCGGGACAGGATATTCCTACGAGCAGTACTTC CASSPFSSGTGYSYEQYF
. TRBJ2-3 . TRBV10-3 TGTGCCATGGGACTTTCTAGCACAGATACGCAGTATTTT CAMGLSSTDTQYF
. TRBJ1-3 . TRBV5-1 TGCGCCAGCAGCTTGGGACGGGGAACCGGAGGAAACACCATATATTTT CASSLGRGTGGNTIYF
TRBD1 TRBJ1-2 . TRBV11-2 TGTGCCAGCAGAAAACCGGGACAGGGCTATGGCTACACCTTC CASRKPGQGYGYTF
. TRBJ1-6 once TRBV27 TGTGCCAGCAGTTTAGCGGGCGCACCCCGGTCACCCCTCCACTTT CASSLAGAPRSPLHF
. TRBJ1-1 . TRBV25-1 TGTGCCAGCAGTCGAAAAGACATTACCAGGGACACTGAAGCTTTCTTT CASSRKDITRDTEAFF
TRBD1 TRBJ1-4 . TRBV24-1 TGTGCCACCAGTTTAATTAATAACAGGGGGCGAGGGGAAAAACTGTTTTTT CATSLINNRGRGEKLFF
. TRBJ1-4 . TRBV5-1 TGCGCCAGCAGCTTGGGAGCCCTTGCAACTAATGAAAAACTGTTTTTT CASSLGALATNEKLFF
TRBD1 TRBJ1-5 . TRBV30 TGTGCCTGGAGTGCGGACAGGGGCCTCGGTGGCAATCAGCCCCAGCATTTT CAWSADRGLGGNQPQHF
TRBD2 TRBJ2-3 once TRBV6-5 TGTGCCAGCAGCTCCGGGACTAGCACGGCAGATACGCAGTATTTT CASSSGTSTADTQYF
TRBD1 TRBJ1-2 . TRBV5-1 TGCGCCAGCAGACCGGGACAGGATGACGGCTATGGCTACACCTTC CASRPGQDDGYGYTF
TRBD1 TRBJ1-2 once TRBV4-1 TGCGCCAGCAGCAGGGACAGCAACTATGGCTACACCTTC CASSRDSNYGYTF
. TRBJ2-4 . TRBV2 TGTGCCAGCAGTGATTCTACAGGACCCAAAAACATTCAGTACTTC CASSDSTGPKNIQYF
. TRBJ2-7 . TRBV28 TGTGCCAGCAGTCCCCGGACAGTCTACGAGCAGTACTTC CASSPRTVYEQYF
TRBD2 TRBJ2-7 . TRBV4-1 TGCGCCAGCAGCCAAGATTCCGACTACCGCCTAGCGGGGGGCTCCTACGAGCAGTACTTC CASSQDSDYRLAGGSYEQYF
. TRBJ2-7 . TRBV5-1 TGCGCCAGCAGCTTGATCGGGAGCTCCTACGAGCAGTACTTC CASSLIGSSYEQYF
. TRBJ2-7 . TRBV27 TGTGCCAGCAGTTTATCAAACACGCTTCCGGTCGGCGGGGCTTTCTACGAGCAGTACTTC CASSLSNTLPVGGAFYEQYF
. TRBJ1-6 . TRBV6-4 TGTGCCAGCAGTGAATCGGGGTATTCACCCCTCCACTTT CASSESGYSPLHF
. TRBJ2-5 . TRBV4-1 TGCGCCAGCAGCCTTGCCGCCGGGGAGACCCAGTACTTC CASSLAAGETQYF
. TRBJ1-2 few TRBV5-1 TGCGCCAGCAGCTTAGGCGGACAGAACTATGGCTACACCTTC CASSLGGQNYGYTF
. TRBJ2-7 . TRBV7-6 TGTGCCAGCAGCTCCCCCAGGGATTCCTACGAGCAGTACTTC CASSSPRDSYEQYF
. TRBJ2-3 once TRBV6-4 TGTGCCAGCAGTCCAGCGGAGACAGATACGCAGTATTTT CASSPAETDTQYF
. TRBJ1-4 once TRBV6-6 TGTGCCAGCAGTTACCAGGGGCGGGGGGGGACGGAAAAACTGTTTTTT CASSYQGRGGTEKLFF
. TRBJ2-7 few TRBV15 TGTGCCACCAGCAGATCTTGGCTCGACGAGCAGTACTTC CATSRSWLDEQYF
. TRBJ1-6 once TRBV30 TGTGCCTGGGACAGTTATAATTCACCCCTCCACTTT CAWDSYNSPLHF
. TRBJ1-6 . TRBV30 TGTGCCTGGAACAGGTTGGGGTCACCCCTCCACTTT CAWNRLGSPLHF
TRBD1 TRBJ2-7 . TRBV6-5 TGTGCCAGCAGTAGGACAGGCGACGAGCAGTACTTC CASSRTGDEQYF
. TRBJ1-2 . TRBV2 TGTGCCAGCAGTGAAAACAGTCTTAACTATGGCTACACCTTC CASSENSLNYGYTF
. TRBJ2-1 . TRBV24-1 TGTGCCACCAGTGATGCAGGCGGGGATAGAGACAATGAGCAGTTCTTC CATSDAGGDRDNEQFF
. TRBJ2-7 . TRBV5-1 TGCGCCAGCAGCTCCCTACCCTCGGACACAGCCGAGCAGTACTTC CASSSLPSDTAEQYF
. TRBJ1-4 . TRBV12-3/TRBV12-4 TGTGCCAGCAGTTTCGTTGAGGAAAAACTGTTTTTT CASSFVEEKLFF
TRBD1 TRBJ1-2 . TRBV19 TGTGCCAGTAGTTCCCGGTCAGGGGGCAACTATGGCTACACCTTC CASSSRSGGNYGYTF
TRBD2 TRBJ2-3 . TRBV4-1 TGCGCCAGCAGCCAAGCTCTAGCGGGGGGGAGCACAGATACGCAGTATTTT CASSQALAGGSTDTQYF
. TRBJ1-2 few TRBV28 TGTGCCAGCAGTAGGAGGGAGGAGGGCTACACCTTC CASSRREEGYTF
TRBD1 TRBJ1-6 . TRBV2 TGTGCCAGCAGTTTTGACAGGGGCGATTCACCCCTCCACTTT CASSFDRGDSPLHF
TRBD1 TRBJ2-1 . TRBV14 TGTGCCAGCAGCCAAGGAAACAGGGGAGTTAGTGAGCAGTTCTTC CASSQGNRGVSEQFF
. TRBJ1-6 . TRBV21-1 TGTGCCAGCAGCACCATACCCCAGGACAGGGATCATAATTCACCCCTCCACTTT CASSTIPQDRDHNSPLHF
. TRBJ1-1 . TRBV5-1 TGCGCCAGCAGCTTAAAGGGGGACACCCCTTTGGGCACTGAAGCTTTCTTT CASSLKGDTPLGTEAFF
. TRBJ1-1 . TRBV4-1 TGCGCCAGCCTTGCCCAAGGGGAGGTTTCTGAAGCTTTCTTT CASLAQGEVSEAFF
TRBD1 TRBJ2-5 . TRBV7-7 TGTGCTAGCAGCTTAGACAGGGAAGCAGAGACCCAGTACTTC CASSLDREAETQYF
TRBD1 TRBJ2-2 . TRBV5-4 TGTGCCAGCAGCTTGGGACAGGGGGCGACCGGGGAGCTGTTTTTT CASSLGQGATGELFF
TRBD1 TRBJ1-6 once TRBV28 TGTGCCAGCAGTCCCGGACAGGCGCCCTTCAATTCACCCCTCCACTTT CASSPGQAPFNSPLHF
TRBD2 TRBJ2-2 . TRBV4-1 TGCGCCAGCAGCCAAGGACCGCAGAAGCGGGGGGGCACCGGGGAGCTGTTTTTT CASSQGPQKRGGTGELFF
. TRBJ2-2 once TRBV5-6 TGTGCCAGCAGCTTATTGACCGCTAGCACCGGGGAGCTGTTTTTT CASSLLTASTGELFF
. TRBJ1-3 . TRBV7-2 TGTGCCAGCAGCTTAGGAGGAGACGGAAACACCATATATTTT CASSLGGDGNTIYF
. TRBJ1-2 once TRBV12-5 TGTGCTAGTGGTTTGCCGGGGAGAGGCTACACCTTC CASGLPGRGYTF
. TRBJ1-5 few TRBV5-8 TGTGCCAGCAGCTTGGGGGGGGAGGTTTTCAATCAGCCCCAGCATTTT CASSLGGEVFNQPQHF
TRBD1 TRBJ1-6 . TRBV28 TGTGCCAGCAGCCGCCCATATACAGGGGAAAGTAGGACCCTCCACTTT CASSRPYTGESRTLHF
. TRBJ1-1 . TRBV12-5 TGTGCTAGTGGTGTGGACAGGAACACTGAAGCTTTCTTT CASGVDRNTEAFF
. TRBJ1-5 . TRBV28 TGTGCCAGCAGTTTATTCGAGGGGGATCAGCCCCAGCATTTT CASSLFEGDQPQHF
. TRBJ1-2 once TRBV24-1 TGTGCCACCAGTGATCCAAGGGGGGGCACGACTAACTATGGCTACACCTTC CATSDPRGGTTNYGYTF
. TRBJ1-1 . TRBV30 TGTGCCTGGAGCAGGGGTGAGAACACTGAAGCTTTCTTT CAWSRGENTEAFF
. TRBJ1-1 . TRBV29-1 TGCAGCGCCGAGATTACGGACACTGAAGCTTTCTTT CSAEITDTEAFF
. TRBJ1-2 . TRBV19 TGTGCCAGTACGTCGCAGGGCTATGGCTACACCTTC CASTSQGYGYTF
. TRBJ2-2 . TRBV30 TGTGCCTGGAGGGGGGGAGGAGGCACCGGGGAGCTGTTTTTT CAWRGGGGTGELFF
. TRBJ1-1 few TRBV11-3 TGTGCCAGCAGCTTAGACTTCGACACTGAAGCTTTCTTT CASSLDFDTEAFF
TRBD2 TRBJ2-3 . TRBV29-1 TGCAGCGTTGGAGCGGGGGGGCGCGTCACAGATACGCAGTATTTT CSVGAGGRVTDTQYF
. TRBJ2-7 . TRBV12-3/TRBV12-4 TGTGCCAGCAGTTTAACGAGGGATGGCGAGCAGTACTTC CASSLTRDGEQYF
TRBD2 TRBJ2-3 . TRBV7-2 TGTGCCAGCAGCACTCGGGGGGGCTCCCCAGATACGCAGTATTTT CASSTRGGSPDTQYF